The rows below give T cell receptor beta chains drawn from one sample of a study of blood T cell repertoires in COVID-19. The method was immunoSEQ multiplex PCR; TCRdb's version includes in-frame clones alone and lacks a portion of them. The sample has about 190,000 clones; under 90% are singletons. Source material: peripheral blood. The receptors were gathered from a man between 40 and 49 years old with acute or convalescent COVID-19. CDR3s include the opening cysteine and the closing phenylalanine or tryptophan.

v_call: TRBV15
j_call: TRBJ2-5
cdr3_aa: CATSRSGTTETQYF

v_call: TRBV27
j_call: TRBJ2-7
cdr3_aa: CASSLFPGQTYEQYF

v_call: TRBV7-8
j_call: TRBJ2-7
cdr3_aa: CASTAVDSNSYEQYF

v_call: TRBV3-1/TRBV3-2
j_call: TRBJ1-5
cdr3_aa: CASSQDRGQPQHF

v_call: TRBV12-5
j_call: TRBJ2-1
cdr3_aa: CASGLNRESYNEQFF

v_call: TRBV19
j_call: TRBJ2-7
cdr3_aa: CASSIAGLGTYEQYF

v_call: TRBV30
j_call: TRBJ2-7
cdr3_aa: CALTGGGNEQYF

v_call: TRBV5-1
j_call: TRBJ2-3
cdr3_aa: CASSLTRSTDTQYF

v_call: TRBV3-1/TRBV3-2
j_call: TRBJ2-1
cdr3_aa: CASSRTGRTYNEQFF

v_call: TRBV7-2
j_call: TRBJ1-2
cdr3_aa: CASSLEAGGVYGYTF

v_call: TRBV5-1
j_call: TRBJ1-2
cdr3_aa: CASSPTTGVYGYTF

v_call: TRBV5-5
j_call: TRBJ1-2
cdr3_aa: CASSSRAGDGYTF

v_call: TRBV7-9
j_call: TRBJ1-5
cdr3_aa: CASSFNGDTNQPQHF

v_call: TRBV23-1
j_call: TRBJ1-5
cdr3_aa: CASSQRPPRRRGLQPQHF

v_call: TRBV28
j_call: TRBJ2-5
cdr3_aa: CASSLGAQETQYF

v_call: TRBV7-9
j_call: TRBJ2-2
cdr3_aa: CASSSTTGVPNTGELFF

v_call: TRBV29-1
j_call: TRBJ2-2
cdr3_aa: CSVGQATGELFF

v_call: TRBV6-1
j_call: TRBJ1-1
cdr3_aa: CASSGFPTGRSTEAFF

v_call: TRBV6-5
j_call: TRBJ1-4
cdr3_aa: CASWTGEQANEKLFF

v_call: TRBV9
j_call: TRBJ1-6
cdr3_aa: CASSEYGFVDSPLHF

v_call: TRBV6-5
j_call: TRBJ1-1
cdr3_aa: CASSYPEGTGNTEAFF

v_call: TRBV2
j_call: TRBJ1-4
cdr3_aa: CASSGRDRSNEKLFF

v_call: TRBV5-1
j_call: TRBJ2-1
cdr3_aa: CASSVPGTSPFDEQFF

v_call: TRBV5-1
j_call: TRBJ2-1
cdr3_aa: CASSLGSYNEQFF

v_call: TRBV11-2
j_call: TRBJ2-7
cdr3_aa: CASSLAGDYEQYF

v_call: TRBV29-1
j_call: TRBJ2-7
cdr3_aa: CSAKPGQAPYEQYF

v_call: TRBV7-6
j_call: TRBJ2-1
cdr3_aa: CASSLGQGPRNEQFF

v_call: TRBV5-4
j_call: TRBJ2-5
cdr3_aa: CASSPGQAQETQYF

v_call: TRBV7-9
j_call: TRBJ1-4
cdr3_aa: CASSQGQAGEKLFF

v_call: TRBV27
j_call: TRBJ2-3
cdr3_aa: CASSLPGQGRKGTQYF

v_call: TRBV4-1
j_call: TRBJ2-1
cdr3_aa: CASSQGQVDEQFF

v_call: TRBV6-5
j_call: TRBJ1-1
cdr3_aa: CASSLTLSPVNTEAFF

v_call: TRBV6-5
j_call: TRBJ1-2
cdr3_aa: CATSTGIDYGYTF

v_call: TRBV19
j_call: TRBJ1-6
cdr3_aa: CASTGGVWDNSPLHF

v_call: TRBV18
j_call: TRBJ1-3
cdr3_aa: CASSPSGRSGNTIYF

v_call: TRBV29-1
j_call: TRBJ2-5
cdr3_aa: CSPYLRSQETQYF

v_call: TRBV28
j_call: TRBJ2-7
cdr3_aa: CASSYTLGVYEQYF

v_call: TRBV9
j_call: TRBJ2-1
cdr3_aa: CASSLSLAGGYEQFF

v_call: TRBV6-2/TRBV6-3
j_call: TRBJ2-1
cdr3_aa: CASSWGQGAYNEQFF

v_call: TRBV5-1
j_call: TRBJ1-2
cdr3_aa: CASSFFFTGLEGYTF

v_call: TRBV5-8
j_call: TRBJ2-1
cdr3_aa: CASSLRLATGEQFF

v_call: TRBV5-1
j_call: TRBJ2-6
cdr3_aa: CASSGGQGAPGANVLTF

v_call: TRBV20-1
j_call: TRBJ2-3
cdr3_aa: CSADGLGQYF

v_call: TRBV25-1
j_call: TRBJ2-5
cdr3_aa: CASSEGLVGGRQYF

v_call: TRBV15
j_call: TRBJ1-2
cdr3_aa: CATSPKRTGMNYGYTF

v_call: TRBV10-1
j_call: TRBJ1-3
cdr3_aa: CASMRPTGPPSSGNTIYF

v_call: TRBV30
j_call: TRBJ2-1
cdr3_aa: CAWSVRGTVSYNEQFF

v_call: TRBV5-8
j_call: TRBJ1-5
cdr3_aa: CASSLSSNQPQHF

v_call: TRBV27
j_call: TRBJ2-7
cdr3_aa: CASSLLGVTGAYEQYF

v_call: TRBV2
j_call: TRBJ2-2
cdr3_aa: CATIRTSGSTGELFF

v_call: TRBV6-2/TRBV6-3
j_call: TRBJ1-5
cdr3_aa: CASSYWGPSNQPQHF

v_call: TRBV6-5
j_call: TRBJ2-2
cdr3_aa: CASSYRRVATGELFF

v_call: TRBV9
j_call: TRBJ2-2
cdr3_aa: CASSVTTSAPDGELFF